This entry concerns a single T cell receptor (beta chain). These data are taken from a study of T cell changes during pregnancy in multiple sclerosis. The CDR3 is made up of 14 amino acids. The germline gives CDR1 SEHNR, CDR2 FQNEAQ (reference sequence). Unmatched junction bases numbered 4, after V lost 5 bases and J lost 5 bases. Repertoires were generated with immunoSEQ multiplex PCR, while TCRdb's copy carries only in-frame clones and drops some. The table lists some 74,000 clones, 92% of them singletons. This receptor was taken from a female donor in good health, enrolled as a control in a pregnancy study. The V call is TRBV7-9, the J call TRBJ1-4; 8 bases are a match to TRBD1. The sample consisted of peripheral blood, taken after pregnancy. The CDR3 DNA sequence: TGTGCCAGCAGCAGAACAGGGGGGAATGAAAAACTGTTTTTT. Its translation: CASSRTGGNEKLFF.